The present entry profiles one T cell receptor (beta chain) with its context. This sample is drawn from a study of cytomegalovirus exposure and HLA in healthy donors. In germline, CDR1 is GTSNPN, CDR2 SVGIG (reference sequence). This CDR3 is 13 amino acids long. V dropped 4 bases and J dropped 5 bases, with 14 bases sitting between them. The PCR contained 60 Vbeta and 13 Jbeta primers. The protocol was immunoSEQ multiplex PCR, while the TCRdb copy is restricted to in-frame clones and leaves out a portion. The specimen's table records 75,000 to 80,000 clones. This chain links TRBV30 with TRBJ2-5; D call uncertain. The sequence derives from a man aged 18 to 30 in good health and CMV-seropositive. The sample was PBMCs. This chain's CDR3 is CAWNLIRWETQYF. CDR3 bases: TGTGCCTGGAACTTGATCAGGTGGGAGACCCAGTACTTC.